Each of the 26 T cell receptor gamma chains below was sequenced from the same sample in a study of γδ T cells in repeated Plasmodium falciparum infection. Bulk repertoires came from Vgamma9/Vdelta2+ or Vdelta2-negative gammadelta T cells flow-sorted from PBMC. TCRdb re-processed the multiplex PCR reads using CATT. The table has 25,000 to 35,000 gamma-chain clones, almost 1.5% seen once. The specimen sequenced was gamma-delta T cells from blood. These receptors were collected from a pool of human donors (malaria-infected and uninfected, not separated).

This clone was counted at least ten times. Translating this DNA gives a protein that differs at residue 3 from the TCRdb one, which belongs to a much larger clone; a read error is likely, and the protein shown is this translation. The chain recombines TRGV8 with TRGJ1 or TRGJ2. Looked up from germline, CDR1 is VENAVY and CDR2 is YDSYNSRV. The CDR3 has 13 residues. CDR3 coding DNA: TGTGCCCCCTGGGATAGGCGGGATTATAAGAAACTCTTT. It translates to CAPWDRRDYKKLF.

Of note for this clone: It is likely a read error: a sequence one base away is far more abundant. The same CDR3 can be traced to other DNA sequences in this sample. The V and J genes are TRGV2 and TRGJ1 or TRGJ2. In the absence of a J gene in TCRdb, the DNA was matched to germline to assign it here. The J segment lost 4 bases and the V segment lost 4 bases, leaving 10 bases of the junction unmatched. This CDR3 region has 14 residues. Germline lookup yields CDR1 EGSNGY and CDR2 YDSYNSKV. The CDR3 DNA reads TGTGCCACCTGGGATGGCCCTATGTATTATAAGAAACTCTTT. This encodes CATWDGPMYYKKLF.

In this sample, this clone turned up many times. A far more abundant clone sits one base away, making this likely a read error. This sample also contains other DNA sequences that code for the same CDR3. The gene calls are TRGV9 and TRGJP. The J gene, left out of TCRdb, was set here by checking the DNA against germline. The germline CDR1 and CDR2 sequences are GITISATS and ISYDGTV (reference sequence). The CDR3 sequence is 16 residues long. This chain's CDR3 is CALWEVLVLGKKIKVF. As DNA, the CDR3 is TGTGCCTTGTGGGAGGTGCTCGTGTTGGGCAAAAAGATCAAGGTATTT.

The table lists this clone with a few counts. It is likely a read error: a sequence one base away is far more abundant. The same CDR3 can be traced to other DNA sequences in this sample. This rearrangement joins TRGV9 to TRGJP. No J segment appears in TCRdb, so it was assigned here by matching the sequence to germline. The germline V gene has CDR1 GITISATS and CDR2 ISYDGTV (reference sequence). There are 18 residues in the CDR3. CDR3 sequence: CALWEVPIKELGKKIKVF. CDR3 nucleotide sequence: TGTGCCTTGTGGGAGGTGCCAATCAAAGAGTTGGGCAAGAAAATCAAGGTATTT.

In the case of this clone: The protein given by TCRdb reflects a much larger clone and differs at residue 3 from this DNA's translation, likely from a read error; the protein shown is the DNA's translation. This chain links TRGV9 with TRGJ1 or TRGJ2. No J gene is reported in TCRdb; it was inferred here by comparing the DNA with germline. The CDR3 consists of 14 residues. CDR1 and CDR2 (germline): GITISATS, ISYDGTV (reference sequence). CDR3 sequence: CASWEETNYYKKLF. In DNA form, the CDR3 reads TGTGCCTCGTGGGAGGAGACGAATTATTATAAGAAACTCTTT.

This clone was counted at least ten times. V and J are TRGV4 and TRGJP1. Assignment of the J gene here rests on matching the DNA to germline, because TCRdb gives none. The junction had 5 bases not matched to a gene; V was cut back by 4 bases and J by 9 bases. This CDR3 has 12 amino acids. Germline V CDR1 and CDR2: EGSTGY, YDSYTSSV. The CDR3 nucleotides read TGTGCCACCTGGGAGGGAAGTTGGTTCAAGATATTT. Protein: CATWEGSWFKIF.

Many counts were recorded for this clone. The TCRdb protein comes from a much larger clone and disagrees with this DNA's translation at residue 10, likely due to a read error; the protein given here is derived from the DNA. The V gene call is TRGV9, and the J gene call is absent. The germline gives CDR1 GITISATS, CDR2 ISYDGTV (reference sequence). The CDR3 is made up of 12 amino acids. This CDR3 is CALWEVRYKELF. The CDR3 DNA sequence: TGTGCCTTGTGGGAGGTGCGTTATAAGGAACTCTTT.

This clone came up many times. This likely stems from a read error, as it lies one base from a far larger clone. Other DNA sequences from this sample encode an identical CDR3 as well. The V gene is TRGV3; the J gene was not called. The CDR3 sequence is 17 residues long. The germline V gene has CDR1 VTNTFY and CDR2 YDVSTARD (reference sequence). The CDR3 DNA is TGTGCCACCTGGGACAGGCGACAGCCCGTGAATTATTATAAGAAACTCTTC. It is translated as CATWDRRQPVNYYKKLF.

This clone turned up a few times. A read error likely explains why the TCRdb protein, taken from a much larger clone, differs from this DNA's translation at residue 12; the protein shown is translated from the DNA. There is no J gene call, but TRGV9 is given as the V gene. The length of the CDR3 is 14 residues. Germline CDR1 reads GITISATS; CDR2 reads ISYDGTV (reference sequence). In DNA form, the CDR3 reads TGTGCCTTGTGGGAGGTCTCTTCGGGGTATAAGGAACTCTTT. It encodes CALWEVSSGYKELF.

This clone has only a few counts. The protein given by TCRdb reflects a much larger clone and differs at residue 11 from this DNA's translation, likely from a read error; the protein shown is the DNA's translation. The V gene is TRGV3; the J gene was not called. This CDR3 is built from 13 residues. Germline V gives CDR1 VTNTFY, CDR2 YDVSTARD (reference sequence). CDR3 DNA: TGTGCCACCTGGGACAGGCCCCGTGATAAGGAACTCTTT. This codes for CATWDRPRDKELF.

This clone was seen more than once but under ten times. The protein that TCRdb holds for this DNA derives from a much larger clone and differs from the translated DNA at residue 3, which likely indicates a read error; the protein shown here is translated from the DNA. The J gene is TRGJ1 or TRGJ2, the V gene TRGV2. CDR3 length equals 13 residues. Per germline, CDR1 EGSNGY and CDR2 YDSYNSKV. DNA for the CDR3: TGTGCCCCCTGGGACGGGCGAGTTGGAAAGAAACTCTTT. This gives the protein CAPWDGRVGKKLF.

This clone was counted many times. The protein TCRdb lists belongs to a much larger clone and differs from this DNA's translation at residue 14, which points to a read error; the protein shown is made from the DNA. The V gene was identified as TRGV9, while no J gene was called. CDR3 length: 16 amino acids. Germline loops: CDR1 GITISATS, CDR2 ISYDGTV (reference sequence). The DNA of the CDR3 is TGTGCCTTGTGGGAGGTGGTTGGGGGTAGTGATTGGATCAGGACGTTT. Translating it yields CALWEVVGGSDWIRTF.

In this sample, this clone turned up many times. The rearrangement joins TRGV4 to TRGJ1 or TRGJ2. This CDR3 is built from 11 residues. J lost 12 bases, V lost 0 bases, and 5 bases had no gene match. CDR1 is EGSTGY and CDR2 is YDSYTSSV in the germline V gene. The CDR3 DNA reads as TGTGCCACCTGGGATGGGCGAATGAAACTCTTT. This codes for CATWDGRMKLF.

This clone was recorded a few times. This likely reflects a read error, since a far larger clone is one base away. This specimen includes other DNA sequences encoding the same CDR3. The chain combines TRGV5 with TRGJ1 or TRGJ2. TCRdb is silent on the J gene; assignment here came from matching the DNA to germline. Germline lookup yields CDR1 VINAFY and CDR2 YDVSNSKD. The CDR3 is made up of 14 amino acids. CDR3 in DNA: TGTGCCACCTGGGACAGGCGTAAGGATTACAAGAAACTCTTT. It translates to CATWDRRKDYKKLF.

Many counts were recorded for this clone. TCRdb's entry gives the protein of a much larger clone, which mismatches this DNA's translation at residue 11, likely from a read error; the protein reported here is translated from the DNA. The chain links TRGV9 to TRGJ1 or TRGJ2. The CDR3 totals 15 residues. Germline CDR1 and CDR2: GITISATS and ISYDGTV (reference sequence). CDR3 sequence (DNA): TGTGCCTTGTGGGAGGCGTACCGAAATTATCATAAGAAACTCTTT. It yields the protein CALWEAYRNYHKKLF.

This clone was seen a few times. One base away lies a much larger clone, so this may be a sequencing read error. The chain recombines TRGV9 with TRGJ1 or TRGJ2. TCRdb records no J gene; here it was assigned by comparing the DNA to germline. The germline V gene has CDR1 GITISATS and CDR2 ISYDGTV (reference sequence). CDR3 size: 13 residues. CDR3 sequence (DNA): TGTGCCTTGTGGGGGGTGCCCCGGGATAAGAAACTCTTT. It encodes CALWGVPRDKKLF.

This clone has at least ten counts. TCRdb's protein for this DNA is that of a much larger clone and differs from the translation at residue 9, likely a read error; the protein shown is the DNA translation. The V gene call reads TRGV9; no J gene was called. The CDR3 runs to 11 residues. Germline CDR1 reads GITISATS; CDR2 reads ISYDGTV (reference sequence). In DNA form, the CDR3 reads TGTGCCTTGTGGGATTACTCGAAGAGACTCTTT. Translation: CALWDYSKRLF.

This clone was picked up many times. This sequence joins TRGV9 and TRGJ1 or TRGJ2. V trimming: 0 bases; J trimming: 3 bases; junction bases outside the gene matches: 5. CDR1 and CDR2 from the germline V gene are GITISATS and ISYDGTV (reference sequence). This CDR3 is built from 14 residues. CDR3: CALWEVWIYYKKLF. The CDR3 DNA follows: TGTGCCTTGTGGGAGGTGTGGATTTATTATAAGAAACTCTTT.

Turning to this clone: The protein recorded in TCRdb matches a much larger clone and deviates from this DNA's translation at residue 9, suggesting a read error; the protein here is obtained by translating the DNA. The chain carries TRGV9 and TRGJP. Germline matching of the DNA provided the J gene here, since TCRdb leaves it blank. V lost 0 bases to trimming and J lost 9 bases; unmatched junction nucleotides: 8. Looked up from germline, CDR1 is GITISATS and CDR2 is ISYDGTV (reference sequence). This CDR3 has 17 amino acids. CDR3 region: CALWEVLLGLGKKIKVF. CDR3 DNA: TGTGCCTTGTGGGAGGTGCTATTGGGGTTGGGCAAAAAAATCAAGGTATTT.

This clone is medium-sized by share. Other DNA sequences in this specimen translate into the identical CDR3. The CDR3 nucleotides read TGTGCCTTGTGGGAGGTAGGGGAGTTGGGCAAAAAAATCAAGGTATTT. Translated: CALWEVGELGKKIKVF. V gene TRGV9 combines with J gene TRGJP. CDR3 length equals 16 residues. CDR1 is GITISATS and CDR2 is ISYDGTV in the germline V gene (reference sequence). V gave up 1 base and J gave up 7 bases; unmatched junction bases: 4.

This clone was seen a few times. TCRdb shows a much larger clone's protein in place of this DNA's translation, and the two differ at residue 7, likely through a read error; the protein shown is translated from the DNA. This chain uses TRGV9 with TRGJ1 or TRGJ2. Here the J gene was assigned by germline matching of the DNA, as TCRdb has none. The junction had 5 bases not matched to a gene; V was cut back by 4 bases and J by 11 bases. CDR1 and CDR2 from the germline V gene are GITISATS and ISYDGTV (reference sequence). The CDR3 extends over 10 amino acids. The CDR3 bases are TGTGCCTTGTGGGAAAACGAGAAACTCTTT. Translating it yields CALWENEKLF.

With respect to this clone: TCRdb has a much larger clone's protein, which differs at residue 10 from the translation of this DNA, likely because of a read error; what is shown is the protein translated from the DNA. The rearrangement links TRGV9 to TRGJ1 or TRGJ2. The J gene, not given by TCRdb, was assigned here from a germline match of the nucleotide sequence. V trimming: 1 base; J trimming: 12 bases; junction bases outside the gene matches: 12. CDR1 is GITISATS, CDR2 ISYDGTV, per germline (reference sequence). This CDR3 is 13 amino acids long. CDR3 sequence: CALWEVRGDRKLF. The CDR3 nucleotides are TGTGCCTTGTGGGAGGTCCGCGGGGATAGGAAACTCTTT.

Remarks on this clone: The protein recorded in TCRdb matches a much larger clone and deviates from this DNA's translation at residue 5, suggesting a read error; the protein here is obtained by translating the DNA. The chain couples TRGV9 to TRGJ1 or TRGJ2. Here the J gene was assigned by germline matching of the DNA, as TCRdb has none. The germline CDR1 and CDR2 sequences are GITISATS and ISYDGTV (reference sequence). This CDR3 is built from 12 residues. CDR3 nucleotides: TGTGCCTTGTGGAAGGTCTCTTATAAGAAACTCTTT. It yields the protein CALWKVSYKKLF.

This clone appeared a few times. The likely explanation is a read error, given a far larger clone one base away. This sample includes further DNA sequences coding for the same CDR3. Here the V gene is TRGV9, but the J gene went uncalled. The CDR3 has 13 residues. The germline V gene encodes CDR1 GITISATS and CDR2 ISYDGTV (reference sequence). The CDR3 DNA reads TGTGCCTTGTGGATCCCCCTTTATTATAAGAAGCTCTTT. Amino acid sequence: CALWIPLYYKKLF.

This clone was seen only a few times. Translating this DNA gives a protein that differs at residue 5 from the TCRdb one, which belongs to a much larger clone; a read error is likely, and the protein shown is this translation. This chain links TRGV2 with TRGJ1 or TRGJ2. The J gene is absent in TCRdb and was assigned here via DNA matching to germline. Germline V CDR1 and CDR2: EGSNGY, YDSYNSKV. The J segment lost 8 bases and the V segment lost 5 bases, leaving 12 bases of the junction unmatched. The CDR3 spans 13 residues. Here the CDR3 reads CATWGVLRNKKLF. CDR3 in DNA: TGTGCCACCTGGGGCGTCCTAAGGAATAAGAAACTCTTT.

This clone turned up a few times. This likely traces to a read error, being one base from a far larger clone. This sample also contains other DNA sequences that code for the same CDR3. The chain is built from TRGV9 and TRGJ1 or TRGJ2. Assignment of the J gene here rests on matching the DNA to germline, because TCRdb gives none. The CDR3 consists of 18 residues. CDR1 and CDR2 (germline): GITISATS, ISYDGTV (reference sequence). The V and J ends lost 0 bases and 7 bases, in that order; junction bases with no gene match: 21. DNA of the CDR3: TGTGCCTTGTGGGAGGTGCCCCTGGTCGGTCACCTCTACTATAAGAAACTCTTT. This encodes CALWEVPLVGHLYYKKLF.